These 5 T cell receptor beta chains were all obtained from the same sample, sequenced in a study of T cell repertoires in cytomegalovirus infection. No cognate antigen is known for these TCRs. TCRdb analysed the reads with MiXCR anew, one entry per CDR3 protein. The profile shows about 900,000 distinct CDR3 sequences, around 31% of them singletons. Sequenced here: cultured CD8+ T cells from PBMCs, sampled from culture after CMV antigen stimulation. The origin of the receptors is a human donor in good health (CMV status not recorded). Some clones in this sample may be carry-over from other donors' samples.

This clonotype showed up just a few times. The chain uses TRBV27 and TRBJ1-1, with 9 bases identical to TRBD1. Germline values: CDR1 MNHEY, CDR2 SMNVEV (reference sequence). V was clipped by 6 bases and J by 4 bases; unmatched bases: 6. CDR3 length equals 14 residues. CDR3 amino acids: CASSRTGEGTEAFF. As DNA, the CDR3 is TGTGCCAGCAGCCGGACAGGGGAGGGCACTGAAGCTTTCTTT.

This clonotype has only a few counts. The chain uses TRBV7-9 and TRBJ2-1; 7 nucleotides line up with TRBD2. Germline V CDR1 and CDR2: SEHNR, FQNEAQ (reference sequence). V gave up 6 bases and J gave up 7 bases; unmatched junction bases: 6. The CDR3 sequence is 13 residues long. CDR3 DNA sequence: TGTGCCAGCAGACTCGGGGGGATGAATGAGCAGTTCTTC. Encoded protein: CASRLGGMNEQFF.

This clonotype was observed a handful of times. The V and J genes are TRBV18 and TRBJ2-7, with D tentatively TRBD1 (6 bases). The ends were cut back, 6 bases at V and 5 bases at J, with 20 bases in the middle. Germline-derived CDR1 and CDR2 are KGHSH and LQKENI. There are 15 residues in the CDR3. CDR3 bases: TGTGCCAGCTCGACCGCGGCAGGGACAATCGACGAGCAGTACTTC. Translating gives CASSTAAGTIDEQYF.

The chain joins TRBV7-4 to TRBJ1-5, with D maybe TRBD1 (5 bases). The CDR3 totals 15 residues. In germline, CDR1 is SGHVT, CDR2 SQSDAQ. V was shortened by 6 bases and J by 4 bases, with 16 bases between the two germline ends. CDR3 region: CASRYPGRANQPQHF. The DNA for the CDR3 is TGTGCCAGCAGATATCCGGGACGGGCAAATCAGCCCCAGCATTTT.

This chain connects TRBV4-3 to TRBJ1-3, with D uncertain. V was pared by 0 bases and J by 0 bases, with 12 bases between. Per the germline V gene, CDR1 is LGHNA and CDR2 is YSLEER. The CDR3 is made up of 17 amino acids. The CDR3 loop is CASSQEGKMSSGNTIYF. CDR3 DNA: TGCGCCAGCAGCCAAGAGGGAAAGATGAGCTCTGGAAACACCATATATTTT.